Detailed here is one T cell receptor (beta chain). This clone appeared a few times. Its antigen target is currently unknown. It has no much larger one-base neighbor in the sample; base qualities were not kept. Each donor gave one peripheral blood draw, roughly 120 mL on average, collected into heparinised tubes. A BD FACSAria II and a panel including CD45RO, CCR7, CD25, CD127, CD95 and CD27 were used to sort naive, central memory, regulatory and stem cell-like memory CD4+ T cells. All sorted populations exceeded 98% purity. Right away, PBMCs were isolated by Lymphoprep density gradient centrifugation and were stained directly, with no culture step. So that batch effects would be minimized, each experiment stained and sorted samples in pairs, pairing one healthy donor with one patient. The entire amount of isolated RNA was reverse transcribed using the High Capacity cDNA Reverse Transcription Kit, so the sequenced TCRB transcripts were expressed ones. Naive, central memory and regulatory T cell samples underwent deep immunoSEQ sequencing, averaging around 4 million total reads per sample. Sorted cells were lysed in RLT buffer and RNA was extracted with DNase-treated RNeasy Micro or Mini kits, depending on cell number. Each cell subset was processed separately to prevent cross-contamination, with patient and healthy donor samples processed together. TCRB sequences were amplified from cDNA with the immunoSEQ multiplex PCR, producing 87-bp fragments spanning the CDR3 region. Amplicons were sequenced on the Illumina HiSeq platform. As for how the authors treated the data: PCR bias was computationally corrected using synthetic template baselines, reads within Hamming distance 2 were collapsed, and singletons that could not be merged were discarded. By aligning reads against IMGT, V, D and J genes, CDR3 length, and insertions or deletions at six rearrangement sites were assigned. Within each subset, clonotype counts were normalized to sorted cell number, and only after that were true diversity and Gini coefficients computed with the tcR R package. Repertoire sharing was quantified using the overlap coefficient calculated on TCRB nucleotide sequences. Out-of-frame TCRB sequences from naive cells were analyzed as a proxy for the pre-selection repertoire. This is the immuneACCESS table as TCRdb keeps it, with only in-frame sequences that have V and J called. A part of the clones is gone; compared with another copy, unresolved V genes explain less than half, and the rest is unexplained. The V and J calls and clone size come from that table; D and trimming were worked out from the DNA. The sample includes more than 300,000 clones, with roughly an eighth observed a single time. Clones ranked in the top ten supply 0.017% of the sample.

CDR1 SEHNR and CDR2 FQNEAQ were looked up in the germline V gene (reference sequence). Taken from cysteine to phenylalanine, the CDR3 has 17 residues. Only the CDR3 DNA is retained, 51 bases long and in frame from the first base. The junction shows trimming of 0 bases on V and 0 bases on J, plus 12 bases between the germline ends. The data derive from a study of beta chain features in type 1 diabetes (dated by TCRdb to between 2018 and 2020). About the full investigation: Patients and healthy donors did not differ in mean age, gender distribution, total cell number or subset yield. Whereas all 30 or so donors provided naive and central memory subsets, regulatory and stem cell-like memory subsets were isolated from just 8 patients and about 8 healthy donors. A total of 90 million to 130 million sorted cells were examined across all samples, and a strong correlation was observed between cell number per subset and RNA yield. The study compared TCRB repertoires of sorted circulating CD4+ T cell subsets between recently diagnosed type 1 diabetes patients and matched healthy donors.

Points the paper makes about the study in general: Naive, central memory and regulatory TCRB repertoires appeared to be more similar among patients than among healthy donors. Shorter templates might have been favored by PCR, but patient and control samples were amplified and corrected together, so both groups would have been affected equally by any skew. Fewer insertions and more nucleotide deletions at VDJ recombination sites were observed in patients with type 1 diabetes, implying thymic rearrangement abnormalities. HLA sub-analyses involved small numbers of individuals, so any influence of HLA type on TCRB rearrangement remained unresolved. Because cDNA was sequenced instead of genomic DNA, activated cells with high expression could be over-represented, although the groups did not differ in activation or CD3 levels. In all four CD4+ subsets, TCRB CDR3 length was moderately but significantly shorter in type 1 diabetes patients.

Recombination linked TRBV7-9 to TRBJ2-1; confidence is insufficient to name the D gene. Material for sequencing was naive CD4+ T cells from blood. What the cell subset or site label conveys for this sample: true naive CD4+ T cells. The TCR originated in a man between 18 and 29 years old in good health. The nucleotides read TGTGCCAGCAGCTTAGCCCCAACCCCCGGCTCCTACAATGAGCAGTTCTTC. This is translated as CASSLAPTPGSYNEQFF.